These 17 T cell receptor beta chains were sequenced from one sample in a study of blood T cell repertoires in COVID-19. Data came from immunoSEQ multiplex PCR; TCRdb stores just in-frame clones and leaves some out. The sample consists of 80,000 or so clones, about 87% of them appearing once. The sequencing sample was made of peripheral blood. The source is a human donor in a cohort sampled during active COVID-19.

The chain is built from TRBV4-1 and TRBJ2-6; unclear D gene. V was trimmed by 4 bases and J by 3 bases, leaving 16 bases between them. The CDR3 contains 17 residues. Germline CDR1 and CDR2: MGHRA and YSYEKL. The CDR3 region is CASSPSSISNGANVLTF. The CDR3 nucleotides are TGCGCCAGCAGCCCGAGCTCCATTTCGAATGGGGCCAACGTCCTGACTTTC.

This chain links TRBV6-5 with TRBJ2-7; TRBD2 is a possible D gene (6 bases). This CDR3 is built from 11 residues. CDR1 is MNHEY, CDR2 SVGAGI, per germline. Trimming took 7 bases from V and 7 from J, leaving 11 bases between them. CDR3 residues: CASTLGGEQYF. DNA of the CDR3: TGTGCCAGCACTCTGGGGGGTGAGCAGTACTTC.

The J gene is TRBJ2-2, the V gene TRBV10-2; 9 bases match TRBD2. The V and J ends lost 6 bases and 1 base, in that order; junction bases with no gene match: 0. The length of the CDR3 is 14 residues. The germline gives CDR1 WSHSY, CDR2 SAAADI. CDR3 sequence reads: CASRLAGNTGELFF. The CDR3 DNA follows: TGCGCCAGCAGACTAGCGGGGAACACCGGGGAGCTGTTTTTT.

The chain couples TRBV27 to TRBJ2-1; 9 positions match TRBD2. The V gene's germline CDR1 is MNHEY and CDR2 SMNVEV (reference sequence). The CDR3 has 16 residues. Losses at the gene ends were 1 base for V and 2 bases for J; bases not matched to a gene: 3. The CDR3 sequence is CASSLLAGEPYNEQFF. The DNA of the CDR3 is TGTGCCAGCAGTTTATTAGCGGGAGAACCCTACAATGAGCAGTTCTTC.

This clone was observed a few times. The chain carries TRBV10-2 and TRBJ2-7; weak D call: TRBD1 (6 bases). Germline V gene sequence: CDR1 WSHSY, CDR2 SAAADI. Trimming took off 10 bases at V and 0 bases at J, with 13 bases between the two ends. This CDR3 has 13 residues. The CDR3 DNA reads as TGCGCCACCCAGGGGAACCTCTCCTACGAGCAGTACTTC. Translation gives CATQGNLSYEQYF.

V is TRBV7-8 and J is TRBJ2-5, with TRBD1 as a possible D gene (5 bases). Deletions cut 5 bases from V and 1 base from J, with 11 bases between. This CDR3 spans 14 amino acids. CDR1 and CDR2 from the germline V gene are SGHVS and FQNEAQ. The CDR3 protein is CASSPRAFQETQYF. Written as DNA, the CDR3 is TGTGCCAGCAGCCCCAGGGCTTTCCAAGAGACCCAGTACTTC.

The chain joins TRBV28 to TRBJ1-5; TRBD1 matches 8 bases. This CDR3 spans 14 amino acids. Germline V gene lookup returns CDR1 MDHEN and CDR2 SYDVKM. V was pared by 8 bases and J by 11 bases, with 14 bases of the junction left unmatched. The CDR3 loop is CASGGTGRVSAQHF. The CDR3 DNA is TGTGCCAGCGGGGGGACAGGCCGGGTGTCGGCCCAGCATTTT.

The CDR3 region is CSASDNTDTQYF. CDR3 nucleotides: TGCAGTGCTAGTGACAACACAGATACGCAGTATTTT. V gene TRBV20-1 combines with J gene TRBJ2-3; D gene unclear. Trimming pared 3 bases from V and 2 bases from J, leaving 6 bases between. This CDR3 is 12 amino acids long. The germline V gene has CDR1 DFQATT and CDR2 SNEGSKA (reference sequence).

This chain uses TRBV5-4 with TRBJ2-1, with 11 nucleotides matching TRBD2. V was clipped by 5 bases and J by 2 bases; unmatched bases: 9. The CDR3 is made up of 17 amino acids. CDR1 SGHNT and CDR2 YYREEE come from the germline V gene (reference sequence). The CDR3 sequence is CASRPDVTSGAYNEQFF. The CDR3 nucleotides are TGTGCCAGCAGGCCGGACGTGACTAGCGGGGCCTACAATGAGCAGTTCTTC.

This clone was seen a handful of times. V usage is TRBV7-9 and J usage is TRBJ1-1; TRBD1 agrees at 7 bases. From germline, CDR1 is SEHNR and CDR2 FQNEAQ (reference sequence). The CDR3 runs 14 residues. After removal of 1 base from V and 4 bases from J, the junction contained 3 bases not matched to a gene. The CDR3 coding sequence is TGTGCCAGCAGCTTAGGACAGGGATCCACTGAAGCTTTCTTT. Amino acid sequence: CASSLGQGSTEAFF. The whole variable domain, remainder taken from reference TRBV7-9 and TRBJ1-1, is DTGVSQNPRHKITKRGQNVTFRCDPISEHNRLYWYRQTLGQGPEFLTYFQNEAQLEKSRLLSDRFSAERPKGSFSTLEIQRTEQGDSAMYLCASSLGQGSTEAFFGQGTRLTVV.

V and J are TRBV10-2 and TRBJ2-5; 13 bases match TRBD2. The CDR3 extends over 15 amino acids. V shed 6 bases and J 5 bases; nucleotides not matched to a gene: 6. Germline CDR1 is WSHSY and CDR2 is SAAADI. CDR3: CASRTSGGAEETQYF. The CDR3 nucleotides read TGCGCCAGCAGAACTAGCGGGGGGGCCGAGGAGACCCAGTACTTC.

The chain combines TRBV19 with TRBJ2-3; D perhaps matches TRBD2 (7 bases). V was clipped by 3 bases and J by 5 bases, with 12 bases between them. This CDR3 comprises 14 residues. CDR1 and CDR2 from the germline V gene are LNHDA and SQIVND (reference sequence). CDR3 sequence (DNA): TGTGCCAGTAGTATCGGCGGGGGCTTAGATACGCAGTATTTT. Amino acids: CASSIGGGLDTQYF.

This clone was seen once. Here the CDR3 reads CASSQGSGGQPQHF. The DNA for the CDR3 is TGTGCCAGCAGCCAAGGGTCAGGAGGTCAGCCCCAGCATTTT. The chain couples TRBV3-1 (or the pseudogene TRBV3-2) to TRBJ1-5; D gene uncertain. Trimming took off 1 base at V and 6 bases at J, with 10 bases between the two ends. The CDR3 contains 14 residues. Per the germline V gene, CDR1 is LGHDT and CDR2 is YNNKEL (reference sequence).

This chain joins TRBV28 and TRBJ2-3; D possibly corresponds to TRBD2 (6 bases). Trimming removed 3 bases from V and 0 bases from J, with 10 bases in between. This CDR3 has 15 residues. Germline CDR1 and CDR2: MDHEN and SYDVKM. CDR3 residues: CASSFIGTSTDTQYF. For the CDR3, the DNA is TGTGCCAGCAGTTTTATTGGGACTAGCACAGATACGCAGTATTTT.

V is TRBV2 and J is TRBJ1-6; 7 nucleotides agree with TRBD1. After removal of 4 bases from V and 2 bases from J, the junction contained 2 bases not matched to a gene. The CDR3 is 15 residues long. Germline values: CDR1 SNHLY, CDR2 FYNNEI. The DNA for the CDR3 is TGTGCCAGCAGTGGTCAGGGGGCCTATAATTCACCCCTCCACTTT. Translation: CASSGQGAYNSPLHF.

The chain joins TRBV2 to TRBJ2-1; 7 nucleotides align to TRBD2. V was pared by 6 bases and J by 1 base, with 15 bases of the junction left unmatched. Per the germline V gene, CDR1 is SNHLY and CDR2 is FYNNEI. CDR3 length: 18 amino acids. The DNA for the CDR3 is TGTGCCAGCAGAGCAACTTTCCTAGCGGCCATTTCCTACAATGAGCAGTTCTTC. This gives the protein CASRATFLAAISYNEQFF.

This sequence joins TRBV7-2 and TRBJ2-6; 8 bases are a match to TRBD1. This CDR3 region has 19 residues. V lost 0 bases, J lost 2 bases, and 9 bases stayed unmatched. CDR1 is SGHTA, CDR2 FQGNSA, per germline. DNA for the CDR3: TGTGCCAGCAGCTTAGCCCCCGGACAGGGTAAAACTGGGGCCAACGTCCTGACTTTC. Protein: CASSLAPGQGKTGANVLTF.